This TCR beta chain was identified in a study of beta chain features in type 1 diabetes. Study conclusions and caveats: Among patients with Type 1 diabetes, TCRB CDR3s were moderately but significantly shorter in every one of the four CD4+ subsets. Any HLA-type effect on TCRB rearrangement remained unresolved here. Patients' naive, central memory and Treg TCRB repertoires seemed closer to one another than those of healthy donors.

This clone was seen more than once but under ten times. Its antigen is currently unknown. The investigators reverse transcribed all of the isolated RNA, so they sequenced expressed TCRB transcripts. Sequencing used immunoSEQ multiplex PCR; TCRdb keeps in-frame clones, though not all of them. This table has 250,000 to 300,000 clones, around 15% appearing once. The germline CDR1 and CDR2 sequences are LNHDA and SQIVND (reference sequence). The V and J ends lost 4 bases and 7 bases, in that order; junction bases with no gene match: 6. The CDR3 runs 14 residues. This chain joins TRBV19 and TRBJ2-1; 8 positions match TRBD2. The TCR was taken from a man aged 25 to 45 with type 1 diabetes. The specimen sequenced was naive CD4+ T cells from blood. CDR3 in DNA: TGTGCCAGTAGTACTTCAGCGGGAGAAAATGAGCAGTTCTTC. Its translation is CASSTSAGENEQFF.